Below, 8 T cell receptor beta chains from the same sample are listed, as sequenced in a study of radiation and T cells in renal cell carcinoma. Only in-frame clones appear in the TCRdb table, and some are missing; sequencing was by immunoSEQ multiplex PCR. The sample yields 130,000 or so clones, over 80% seen once. Time point specified: baseline pretreatment blood. Specified treatment: 15 Gy SBRT to primary tumor, nephrectomy 4 weeks later. The starting material was blood, obtained from a patient whose treatment included radiotherapy and nephrectomy. The receptor set was obtained from a woman aged 50 to 60 with renal cell carcinoma.

The chain carries TRBV5-6 and TRBJ2-7; D is perhaps TRBD2 (6 bases). Per germline, CDR1 SGHDT and CDR2 YYEEEE. This CDR3 is 14 amino acids long. V was shortened by 1 base and J by 0 bases, with 8 bases between the two germline ends. CDR3 sequence reads: CASSLWRASYEQYF. CDR3 sequence (DNA): TGTGCCAGCAGCTTGTGGAGGGCCTCCTACGAGCAGTACTTC.

In the case of this clone: Relative to the germline gene, one junction end is altered; a read error may explain this. The genes are TRBV5-4 and TRBJ1-5; no clear D. CDR3 length: 14 amino acids. The germline V gene encodes CDR1 SGHNT and CDR2 YYREEE (reference sequence). The CDR3 sequence: CASSLPGDNRPQHF. DNA of the CDR3: TGTGCCAGCAGCTTGCCAGGAGACAATCGGCCCCAGCATTTT.

The CDR3 bases are TGTGCCAGCACCGACCCCGGGACAGGGAAGACCCAGTACTTC. Amino acid sequence: CASTDPGTGKTQYF. The rearrangement links TRBV6-5 to TRBJ2-5; 9 bases line up with TRBD1. Germline CDR1 and CDR2: MNHEY and SVGAGI. The CDR3 contains 14 residues. Trimming removed 7 bases from V and 6 bases from J; junction bases left unmatched: 9.

The chain carries TRBV28 and TRBJ2-7; 10 bases are shared with TRBD2. The J segment lost 2 bases and the V segment lost 5 bases, leaving 9 bases of the junction unmatched. The CDR3 extends over 16 amino acids. Germline-derived CDR1 and CDR2 are MDHEN and SYDVKM. The CDR3: CASSPSPSGGTYEQYF. In nucleotides, the CDR3 is TGTGCCAGCAGTCCCTCACCTAGCGGGGGTACCTACGAGCAGTACTTC.

The chain joins TRBV5-6 to TRBJ1-4, with 9 bases that match TRBD1. V lost 2 bases, J lost 0 bases, and 8 bases stayed unmatched. The length of the CDR3 is 18 residues. The germline V gene has CDR1 SGHDT and CDR2 YYEEEE. The CDR3 spells CASSFGTGFIATNEKLFF. In DNA form, the CDR3 reads TGTGCCAGCAGCTTTGGGACAGGGTTCATCGCAACTAATGAAAAACTGTTTTTT.

Written as DNA, the CDR3 is TGTGCCAGTAGTGTAGGACTAGCTAGCACAGATACGCAGTATTTT. Its translation: CASSVGLASTDTQYF. The chain carries TRBV19 and TRBJ2-3; 8 bases are a match to TRBD2. This CDR3 has 15 amino acids. Unmatched junction bases numbered 4, after V lost 5 bases and J lost 0 bases. CDR1 and CDR2 from the germline V gene are LNHDA and SQIVND (reference sequence).

The rearrangement links TRBV6-5 to TRBJ1-2; 10 bases fit TRBD1. This CDR3 is built from 15 residues. V was pared by 5 bases and J by 7 bases, with 10 bases of the junction left unmatched. Per the germline V gene, CDR1 is MNHEY and CDR2 is SVGAGI. The CDR3 sequence: CASSQLATGGGGYTF. The CDR3 nucleotides read TGTGCCAGCAGTCAACTCGCGACAGGGGGCGGTGGCTACACCTTC.

This chain joins TRBV6-5 and TRBJ2-7, with TRBD1 matching over 8 bases. Germline-derived CDR1 and CDR2 are MNHEY and SVGAGI. The ends lost 0 bases at V and 7 bases at J; junction bases unmatched: 8. This CDR3 contains 15 residues. The CDR3 DNA is TGTGCCAGCAGTTACTCCCCGACAGGGGCGGGGGAGCAGTACTTC. Amino acid sequence: CASSYSPTGAGEQYF.